These 8 T cell receptor beta chains originate from one sample sequenced in a study of blood T cell repertoires in COVID-19. Assay: immunoSEQ multiplex PCR; the TCRdb copy retains only in-frame clones and omits some. The sample has 65,000 to 70,000 clones; around 79% are singletons. The source material was peripheral blood. Every receptor here comes from a man aged 60-69 years with acute or convalescent COVID-19.

This clone was observed once. The chain links TRBV6-5 to TRBJ2-7, with 9 bases that match TRBD2. This CDR3 is 13 amino acids long. V shed 6 bases and J 6 bases; nucleotides not matched to a gene: 6. Looked up from germline, CDR1 is MNHEY and CDR2 is SVGAGI. The CDR3 region has the DNA TGTGCCAGCAGCCCCGGCGGGAGGGGCGAGCAGTACTTC. This sequence encodes CASSPGGRGEQYF.

V usage is TRBV19 and J usage is TRBJ2-1; D ambiguous. CDR1 is LNHDA and CDR2 is SQIVND in the germline V gene (reference sequence). The CDR3 spans 13 residues. V shed 6 bases and J shed 7 bases, with 13 bases lying between them. The CDR3 region has the DNA TGTGCCAGTAGGACGACGGGTGGGAATGAGCAGTTCTTC. Residues: CASRTTGGNEQFF.

With respect to this clone: The junction differs from germline at one of its ends, possibly a read error. This rearrangement joins TRBV6-4 to TRBJ2-1; D is possibly TRBD1 (5 bases). The CDR3 consists of 15 residues. In germline, CDR1 is MRHNA, CDR2 SNTAGT. CDR3 in amino acids: CASSDPSGSYNEQFF. Written as DNA, the CDR3 is TGTGCCAGCAGTGACCCATCAGGGTCCTATAATGAGCAGTTCTTC.

The rearrangement uses TRBV4-1 and TRBJ1-2; 10 bases align to TRBD1. The CDR3 is 17 amino acids. CDR1 is MGHRA, CDR2 YSYEKL, per germline. The V and J ends lost 1 base and 3 bases, in that order; junction bases with no gene match: 8. This CDR3 is CASSQATTTGGDYGYTF. CDR3 DNA sequence: TGCGCCAGCAGCCAAGCTACGACGACAGGGGGCGACTATGGCTACACCTTC.

The chain combines TRBV5-1 with TRBJ2-7; no clear D gene. Germline CDR1 SGHRS, CDR2 YFSETQ. Trimming pared 0 bases from V and 0 bases from J, leaving 7 bases between. The length of the CDR3 is 14 residues. In DNA, the CDR3 is TGCGCCAGCAGCTTGGCCCTAGACTCCTACGAGCAGTACTTC. It yields the protein CASSLALDSYEQYF.

This chain uses TRBV2 with TRBJ2-4; TRBD2 matches 8 bases. V gave up 5 bases and J gave up 6 bases; unmatched junction bases: 6. The CDR3 extends over 14 amino acids. The V gene's germline CDR1 is SNHLY and CDR2 FYNNEI. CDR3 bases: TGTGCCAGCAGTTTCGGGACTAGTGGAAACATTCAGTACTTC. Translated, it gives CASSFGTSGNIQYF. The full variable domain, completed using reference TRBV2 and TRBJ2-4, is EPEVTQTPSHQVTQMGQEVILRCVPISNHLYFYWYRQILGQKVEFLVSFYNNEISEKSEIFDDQFSVERPDGSNFTLKIRSTKLEDSAMYFCASSFGTSGNIQYFGAGTRLSVL.

The V and J genes are TRBV2 and TRBJ1-1, with a weak D call TRBD1 (5 bases). The CDR3 runs 13 residues. V lost 6 bases and J lost 1, with 9 bases in between. Germline-derived CDR1 and CDR2 are SNHLY and FYNNEI. The CDR3 region has the DNA TGTGCCAGCAGCCTACAGGAGAACACTGAAGCTTTCTTT. It specifies CASSLQENTEAFF.

The chain joins TRBV5-1 to TRBJ1-2, with 10 bases that match TRBD1. CDR1 SGHRS and CDR2 YFSETQ come from the germline V gene. This CDR3 is 15 amino acids long. Trimming at V came to 3 bases and at J to 3 bases, leaving 5 bases not matched to a gene. DNA for the CDR3: TGCGCCAGCAGCTCTCGACAGGGGGCGGACTATGGCTACACCTTC. This sequence encodes CASSSRQGADYGYTF.